Described below is a single TCR beta chain sequence and its context. Its target is unknown. Treatment in this sample: roughly 11-day PBMC culture with coronavirus spike peptide pools or control peptides (ViraFEST assay). Gathered ahead of the COVID-19 pandemic (2011-2018) were the CD4+ T cells of the unexposed donor. V was clipped by 7 bases and J by 3 bases, with 15 bases between them. Germline lookup yields CDR1 MGHRA and CDR2 YSYEKL. The CDR3 sequence is 14 residues long. These data belong to a study of vaccination and CD4 T cells after COVID-19. Study background: Six males and four females, two Hispanic, made up the convalescents. SARS-CoV-2, HCoV-NL63, HCoV-OC43 and HCoV-229E supplied the overlapping spike peptides used to stimulate cells.

The Oncomine TCR Beta short-read assay sequenced DNA from cultured CD4+ T cells. After culture, CD4+ T cells served as the source for genomic DNA extraction. TCRdb fed the PCR reads into MiXCR, producing one record per CDR3 protein. The sample holds around 9,300 distinct CDR3 sequences, approximately 40% seen once. Regarding the study as a whole: The median number of SARS-CoV-2-reactive clonotypes increased from around 21 to 38, a change that did not reach significance.

The specimen sequenced was CD4+ T cells from blood, cultured in vitro. The V call is TRBV4-1, the J call TRBJ1-2; maybe TRBD1 (6 bases). The sequence derives from a human donor in good health. The CDR3 loop is CASKQGSVDYGYTF. CDR3 bases: TGCGCCAGCAAACAGGGAAGCGTGGACTATGGCTACACCTTC.